A selection of T cell receptor beta chains follows, all from one sample in a study of cytomegalovirus exposure and HLA in healthy donors. Some clones are missing from TCRdb's copy, which holds only in-frame ones; the method was immunoSEQ multiplex PCR. This sample's table has 50,000 to 70,000 clones. Sequences were obtained from PBMCs. These TCRs come from a woman under 30 in good health and CMV-seronegative. Both conserved end residues are part of each CDR3.

CDR3 length	V gene	J gene	CDR3 protein
14	TRBV11-1	TRBJ2-2	CASSLDYNTGELFF
15	TRBV6-1	TRBJ2-3	CASSGLGLSTDTQYF
16	TRBV4-1	TRBJ2-3	CASSHGGPDFKDTQYF
13	TRBV6-5	TRBJ1-2	CASTLGAGRGYTF
13	TRBV30	TRBJ2-7	CAWSRGSAYEQYF
13	TRBV27	TRBJ2-1	CASSFSEYNEQFF
14	TRBV19	TRBJ2-2	CASRQEWDTGELFF
14	TRBV7-9	TRBJ1-4	CASSSLGGDEKLFF
15	TRBV4-2	TRBJ2-2	CASSHPLNRAGELFF
14	TRBV7-8	TRBJ1-1	CASSLVQDASEAFF
18	TRBV11-3	TRBJ1-3	CASSSAGMGQNSGNTIYF
12	TRBV30	TRBJ2-2	CAWHEGTGELFF
15	TRBV9	TRBJ1-1	CASSVGTAVNTEAFF
14	TRBV2	TRBJ1-2	CASSVGQGAGGYTF
18	TRBV7-6	TRBJ2-5	CASSSRGRTSEMLRTQYF
15	TRBV6-1	TRBJ2-7	CASSERGTAAYEQYF
16	TRBV5-1	TRBJ2-3	CASSFQQRGRTDTQYF
13	TRBV6-5	TRBJ2-1	CASSYAGANEQFF
11	TRBV29-1	TRBJ1-2	CSAGQGEGYTF
13	TRBV18	TRBJ2-7	CASSPGTGDEQYF
13	TRBV30	TRBJ2-7	CAWSEGGFYEQYF
18	TRBV4-2	TRBJ1-5	CASSQQTGVIGASQPQHF
11	TRBV25-1	TRBJ2-7	CASSEGGEQYF
16	TRBV11-3	TRBJ2-7	CASSFGTGGEGREQYF
17	TRBV5-1	TRBJ2-5	CASSPTPRLAGEETQYF
14	TRBV4-1	TRBJ2-7	CASSQMTGLYEQYF
15	TRBV9	TRBJ2-1	CASSYILAGVHEQFF
17	TRBV14	TRBJ2-5	CASSLFAQGRVGETQYF
15	TRBV27	TRBJ1-5	CASSSMAGTGEPQHF
17	TRBV6-1	TRBJ1-2	CASSESYGTTANYGYTF
13	TRBV5-4	TRBJ2-5	CASSLRGQETQYF
15	TRBV19	TRBJ2-7	CASSISGQGSYEQYF
14	TRBV6-1	TRBJ1-1	CASSLERANTEAFF
15	TRBV25-1	TRBJ1-1	CASSEYWQRGTEAFF
15	TRBV2	TRBJ1-2	CASSEEGQGRYGYTF